Shown below are 7 T cell receptor beta chains from a single sample sequenced in a study of blood T cell repertoires in COVID-19. Profiled with immunoSEQ multiplex PCR; TCRdb holds only in-frame clones, not every one. The sample lists 65,000 to 70,000 clones; just under 80% were seen once. Sequences were obtained from peripheral blood. These receptors were taken from a human donor in a cohort sampled during active COVID-19.

The chain recombines TRBV7-9 with TRBJ2-7; 11 positions agree with TRBD2. The CDR3 is made up of 15 amino acids. The J segment lost 7 bases and the V segment lost 4 bases, leaving 9 bases of the junction unmatched. The germline V gene encodes CDR1 SEHNR and CDR2 FQNEAQ (reference sequence). CDR3 DNA: TGTGCCAGCAGCTGGGATAGCGGGGGGGCCGGGGAGCAGTACTTC. Amino acids: CASSWDSGGAGEQYF.

The V and J genes are TRBV3-1 (or the pseudogene TRBV3-2) and TRBJ1-3, with D tentatively TRBD1 (5 bases). Per the germline V gene, CDR1 is LGHDT and CDR2 is YNNKEL (reference sequence). Trimming shortened V by 4 bases and J by 3 bases, and 10 bases separated the two germline ends. The CDR3 covers 14 residues. The CDR3 DNA reads TGTGCCAGCAGCCTCGGGGGGGTTGGAAACACCATATATTTT. Encoded protein: CASSLGGVGNTIYF.

This clone has just a few counts. Other DNA sequences in this sample translate to the same CDR3. J is TRBJ2-1 and V is TRBV7-9; TRBD1 is a possible D gene (5 bases). This CDR3 is built from 17 residues. Between the trimmed V and J ends, which lost 5 bases and 4 bases, there was a span of 21 bases. Germline V gene sequence: CDR1 SEHNR, CDR2 FQNEAQ (reference sequence). CDR3 region: CASSPPIRVSLYNEQFF. In DNA form, the CDR3 reads TGTGCCAGCAGCCCGCCGATCAGGGTATCCCTATACAATGAGCAGTTCTTC.

The CDR3 coding sequence is TGTGCCAGTAGTATGGGCAGGGGCATGAACACTGAAGCTTTCTTT. Protein: CASSMGRGMNTEAFF. The rearrangement links TRBV19 to TRBJ1-1; D perhaps matches TRBD1 (6 bases). Trimming took 3 bases from V and 0 from J, leaving 11 bases between them. This CDR3 comprises 15 residues. Germline V gene data show CDR1 as LNHDA and CDR2 as SQIVND (reference sequence).

This clone was found once. CDR3 amino acids: CASSVDSGQPQHF. The DNA of the CDR3 is TGTGCCAGCAGTGTGGACAGTGGTCAGCCCCAGCATTTT. The rearrangement links TRBV12-3 or TRBV12-4 to TRBJ1-5, with D possibly matching TRBD1 (6 bases). The ends were cut back, 5 bases at V and 6 bases at J, with 11 bases in the middle. The CDR3 extends over 13 amino acids.

The rearrangement joins TRBV3-1 (or the pseudogene TRBV3-2) to TRBJ2-1; 8 bases are a match to TRBD2. Germline values: CDR1 LGHDT, CDR2 YNNKEL (reference sequence). Losses at the gene ends were 5 bases for V and 5 bases for J; bases not matched to a gene: 2. The CDR3 is 13 residues long. The chain's CDR3 is CASSTGRDNEQFF. CDR3 DNA sequence: TGTGCCAGCAGCACCGGGAGGGACAATGAGCAGTTCTTC.

J is TRBJ2-5 and V is TRBV5-1, with D perhaps matching TRBD2 (6 bases). The CDR3 spans 14 residues. V lost 1 base, J lost 1 base, and 8 bases lay in between. Germline assignment: CDR1 SGHRS and CDR2 YFSETQ. The CDR3 DNA follows: TGCGCCAGCAGCTTGATAGCGGCCCAAGAGACCCAGTACTTC. It encodes CASSLIAAQETQYF.